The T cell receptor beta chain described here comes from a study of cytomegalovirus exposure and HLA in healthy donors. This CDR3 has 16 amino acids. The junction had 5 bases not matched to a gene; V was cut back by 2 bases and J by 0 bases. The germline V gene has CDR1 MNHGY and CDR2 SVAAGI. Use of 60 Vbeta and 13 Jbeta primers characterized the PCR. Assay: immunoSEQ multiplex PCR; the TCRdb copy retains only in-frame clones and omits some. The table records about 26,000 clones, about two thirds of them present only once. Sequences were obtained from PBMCs. This receptor was taken from a woman between 45 and 60 years old in good health and CMV-seronegative. The chain carries TRBV6-9 and TRBJ1-1, with TRBD1 matching 8 bases. CDR3 sequence (DNA): TGTGCCAGCAGTTATGGGCAGGGGGCTGTGAACACTGAAGCTTTCTTT. As protein: CASSYGQGAVNTEAFF.